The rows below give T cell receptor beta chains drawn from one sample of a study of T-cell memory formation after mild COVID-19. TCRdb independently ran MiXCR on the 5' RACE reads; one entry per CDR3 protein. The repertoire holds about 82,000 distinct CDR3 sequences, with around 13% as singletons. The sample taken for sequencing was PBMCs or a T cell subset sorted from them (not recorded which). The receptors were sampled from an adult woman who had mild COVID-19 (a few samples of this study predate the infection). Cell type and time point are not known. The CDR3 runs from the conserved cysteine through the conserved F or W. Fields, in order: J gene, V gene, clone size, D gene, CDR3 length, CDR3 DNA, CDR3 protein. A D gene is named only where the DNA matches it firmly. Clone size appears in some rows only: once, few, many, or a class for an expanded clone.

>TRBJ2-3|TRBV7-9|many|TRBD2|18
TGTGCCAGCAGCCCAGGACTAGCGGGAGACATCGGCACAGATACGCAGTATTTT
CASSPGLAGDIGTDTQYF
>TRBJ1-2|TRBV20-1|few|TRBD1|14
TGCAGTGACACCGACCGGGACAGTCTTCTTGGCTACACCTTC
CSDTDRDSLLGYTF
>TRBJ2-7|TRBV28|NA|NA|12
TGTGCCAGCAGTCCTTACCCGGGCGAGCAGTACTTC
CASSPYPGEQYF
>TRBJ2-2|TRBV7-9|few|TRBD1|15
TGTGCCAGCAGCTCCAGGGGGCCCGACTCCGGGGAGCTGTTTTTT
CASSSRGPDSGELFF
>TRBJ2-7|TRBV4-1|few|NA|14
TGCGCCAGCAGCCAAGATTACGGGACCTACGAGCAGTACTTC
CASSQDYGTYEQYF
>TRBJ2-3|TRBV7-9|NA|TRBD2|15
TGTGCCAGCAGCTACGGACTAGCGGACACAGATACGCAGTATTTT
CASSYGLADTDTQYF
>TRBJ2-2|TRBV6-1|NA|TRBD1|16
TGTGCCAGCAGTGCGGACAGGGGGCGCGGCACCGGGGAGCTGTTTTTT
CASSADRGRGTGELFF
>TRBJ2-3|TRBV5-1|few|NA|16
TGCGCCAGCAGCCACGTCCTGGGGCCTCCTACAGATACGCAGTATTTT
CASSHVLGPPTDTQYF
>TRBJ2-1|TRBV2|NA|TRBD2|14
TGTGCCAGCAGTTGGACTAGCGATCGCAATGAGCAGTTCTTC
CASSWTSDRNEQFF
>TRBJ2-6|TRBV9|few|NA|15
TGTGCCAGCAGCGTAGGAGAGGCTGGGGCCAACGTCCTGACTTTC
CASSVGEAGANVLTF
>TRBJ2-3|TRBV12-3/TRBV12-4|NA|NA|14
TGTGCCAGCAGGCAGACGTACAGCACAGATACGCAGTATTTT
CASRQTYSTDTQYF
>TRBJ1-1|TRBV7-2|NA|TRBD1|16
TGTGCCAGCAGCTTAGGGACAGGGATGGGGAACACTGAAGCTTTCTTT
CASSLGTGMGNTEAFF
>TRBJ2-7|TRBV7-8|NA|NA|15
TGTGCCAGCAGCCCATCCTCGGGGAGTTCCTACGAGCAGTACTTC
CASSPSSGSSYEQYF
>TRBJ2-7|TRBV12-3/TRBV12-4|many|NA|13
TGTGCCAGCAGCCCAGGTTTCGGTTCCGAGCAGTACTTC
CASSPGFGSEQYF
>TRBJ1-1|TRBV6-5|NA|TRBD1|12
TGTGCCAGCCGGACAGGGGGCACTGAAGCTTTCTTT
CASRTGGTEAFF
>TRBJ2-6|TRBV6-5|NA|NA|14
TGTGCCAGCTCGAGGGGCTCTGGGGCCAACGTCCTGACTTTC
CASSRGSGANVLTF
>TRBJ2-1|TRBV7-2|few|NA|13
TGTGCCAGCAGCTTAGCCGGACAGCCTGAGCAGTTCTTC
CASSLAGQPEQFF
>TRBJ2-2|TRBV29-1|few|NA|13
TGCAGCGTTGCGCGGGTCTTCACCGGGGAGCTGTTTTTT
CSVARVFTGELFF
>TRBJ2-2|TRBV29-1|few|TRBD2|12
TGCAGCGCCCTCCGGGAGGCCGGGGAGCTGTTTTTT
CSALREAGELFF
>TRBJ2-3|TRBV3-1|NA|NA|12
TGTGCCAGCAGCCAATACACAGATACGCAGTATTTT
CASSQYTDTQYF
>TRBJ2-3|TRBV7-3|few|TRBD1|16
TGTGCCAGCAGCCGAGGACAGGCTACCGACACAGATACGCAGTATTTT
CASSRGQATDTDTQYF
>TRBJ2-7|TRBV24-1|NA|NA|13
TGTGCCACCAGTGATTCCGGGACAACCGAGCAGTACTTC
CATSDSGTTEQYF
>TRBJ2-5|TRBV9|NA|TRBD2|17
TGTGCCAGCAGTTTTGCTAGCGGTCCTTCCTGGTCAGAGACCCAGTACTTC
CASSFASGPSWSETQYF
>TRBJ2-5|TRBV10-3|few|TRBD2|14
TGTGCCATCAGACCCCTAGCGGACCAAGAGACCCAGTACTTC
CAIRPLADQETQYF
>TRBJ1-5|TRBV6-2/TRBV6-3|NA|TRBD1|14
TGTGCCAGCAGTTACTACAGGGGGGATCAGCCCCAGCATTTT
CASSYYRGDQPQHF
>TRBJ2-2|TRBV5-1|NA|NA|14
TGCGCCAGCAGCTTGGGGGTGAACACCGGGGAGCTGTTTTTT
CASSLGVNTGELFF
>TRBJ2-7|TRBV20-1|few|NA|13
TGCAGTGCTAAGGGGTTAAGGGTCTACGAGCAGTACTTC
CSAKGLRVYEQYF
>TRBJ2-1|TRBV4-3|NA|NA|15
TGCGCCAGCAGCCGTATACTTCAGGGAGGCAATGAGCAGTTCTTC
CASSRILQGGNEQFF
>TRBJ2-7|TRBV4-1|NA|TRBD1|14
TGCGCCAGCAGTCCCGGGACAGGGTCCCACGAGCAGTACTTC
CASSPGTGSHEQYF
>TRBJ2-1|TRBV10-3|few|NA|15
TGTGCCATCAGTGAGCCGCCCGTCTTGAAGAATGAGCAGTTCTTC
CAISEPPVLKNEQFF
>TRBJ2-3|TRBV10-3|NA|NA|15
TGTGCCATCGCCCCGGGGCTAGCCCCCACGGATACGCAGTATTTT
CAIAPGLAPTDTQYF
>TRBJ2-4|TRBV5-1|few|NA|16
TGCGCCAGCAGCCCCAAAGAGGGGGGAGCCAAAAACATTCAGTACTTC
CASSPKEGGAKNIQYF
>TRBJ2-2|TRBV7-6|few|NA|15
TGTGCCAGCACTCAGTCGGCGGGACCTTCGAGCGAGCTGTTTTTT
CASTQSAGPSSELFF
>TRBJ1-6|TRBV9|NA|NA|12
TGTGCCAGCAGCGATGGAAATTCGGCCCTCCACTTT
CASSDGNSALHF
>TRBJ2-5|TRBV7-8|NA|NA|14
TGTGCCAGCAGCTATGACAGGTCTGGAGAGACCCAGTACTTC
CASSYDRSGETQYF
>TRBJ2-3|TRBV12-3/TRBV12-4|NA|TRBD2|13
TGTGCCAGCAGGCCTTTACTAGCGGGACCTGTGTATTTT
CASRPLLAGPVYF
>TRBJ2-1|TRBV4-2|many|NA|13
TGTGCCAGCAGCCAAGATCTTACAAGTGAGCAGTTCTTC
CASSQDLTSEQFF
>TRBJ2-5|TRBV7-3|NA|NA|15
TGTGCCAGCAGCTTAAGTCACTGGGCACAGGAGACCCAGTACTTC
CASSLSHWAQETQYF
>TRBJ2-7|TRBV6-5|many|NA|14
TGTGCCAGCAGTTACACCGAGGGGGCCTACGAGCAGTACTTC
CASSYTEGAYEQYF
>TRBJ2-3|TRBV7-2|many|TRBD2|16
TGTGCCAGCAGCTCGGGCCGACTAGCGGGCTTTTATACGCAGTATTTT
CASSSGRLAGFYTQYF
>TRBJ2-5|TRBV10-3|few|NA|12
TGTGCCATCAGTGAGTCCCAAGAGACCCAGTACTTC
CAISESQETQYF
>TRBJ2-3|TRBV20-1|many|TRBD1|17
TGCAGTGCTAGAGATACGGACAGGAGCACTAGCACAGATACGCAGTATTTT
CSARDTDRSTSTDTQYF